This TCR beta chain emerged from a study of identifying expanded T cells in peripheral blood. Study-wide points: Clone count variance between roughly 2-week samples rose with total template count.

CDR3 size: 15 residues. Germline-derived CDR1 and CDR2 are SGHRS and YFSETQ. Trimming took off 4 bases at V and 6 bases at J, with 16 bases between the two ends. No infections or other immune events were documented during collection. Profiling relied on immunoSEQ multiplex PCR, and the TCRdb table lists in-frame clones only, not all of them. The table lists approximately 100,000 clones, 87% of them singletons. A word on this clone: The antigen is not known.

Source material: blood. This sequence originates from a person between 18 and 75 years old in good health. This chain uses TRBV5-1 with TRBJ2-2; no clear D. CDR3 nucleotide sequence: TGCGCCAGCAGCGCTCTTATAGAGCATCCCGGGGAGCTGTTTTTT. Its protein is CASSALIEHPGELFF.